Listed below are T cell receptor beta chains from one sample, sequenced in a study of beta chain features in type 1 diabetes. Assay: immunoSEQ multiplex PCR; the TCRdb copy retains only in-frame clones and omits some. The table includes 240,000 or so clones, roughly 22% detected once. Sequenced: naive CD4+ T cells from blood. Source of these receptors: a woman aged 40 to 49 with type 1 diabetes. CDR3s include the opening cysteine and the closing phenylalanine or tryptophan. The D gene is left open where the match is weak. Size is omitted from some rows. Given values are once, few, many or a class for expanded clones.

NA,TRBJ1-3,TRBD1,TRBV29-1,CSVQGAGGNTIYF,TGCAGCGTTCAGGGGGCAGGTGGAAACACCATATATTTT
few,TRBJ2-6,NA,TRBV5-1,CASSPEGAGANVLTF,TGCGCCAGCAGCCCAGAAGGAGCTGGGGCCAACGTCCTGACTTTC
NA,TRBJ1-2,NA,TRBV2,CASRDRNYGYTF,TGTGCCAGCAGGGACAGAAACTATGGCTACACCTTC
once,TRBJ1-1,TRBD1,TRBV10-3,CAATGDYFTEAFF,TGTGCCGCGACAGGGGACTATTTCACTGAAGCTTTCTTT
few,TRBJ2-7,TRBD1,TRBV28,CASTPDREEQYF,TGTGCCAGCACCCCGGACAGGGAAGAGCAGTACTTC
NA,TRBJ2-7,NA,TRBV28,CASSPPRYEQYF,TGTGCCAGCAGCCCCCCCCGCTACGAGCAGTACTTC
NA,TRBJ2-3,NA,TRBV28,CASSFPGPKIGDTQYF,TGTGCCAGCAGTTTTCCTGGGCCCAAAATTGGGGATACGCAGTATTTT
NA,TRBJ2-3,NA,TRBV27,CASSLRDHKDTQYF,TGTGCCAGCAGTCTCAGGGATCACAAGGATACGCAGTATTTT
NA,TRBJ1-6,TRBD1,TRBV4-3,CASSQDRTGVYNSPLHF,TGCGCCAGCAGCCAAGATAGGACAGGGGTCTATAATTCACCCCTCCACTTT
NA,TRBJ2-1,TRBD1,TRBV12-5,CASGLERQGIGEQFF,TGTGCTAGTGGTTTGGAAAGACAGGGGATAGGTGAGCAGTTCTTC
NA,TRBJ1-5,NA,TRBV19,CASPAGGENQPQHF,TGTGCCAGTCCGGCGGGGGGCGAGAATCAGCCCCAGCATTTT
few,TRBJ1-2,NA,TRBV30,CAWSLPTLEDYGYTF,TGTGCCTGGAGTCTACCTACACTGGAGGACTATGGCTACACCTTC
few,TRBJ1-2,TRBD1,TRBV15,CATSGGTAYGYTF,TGTGCCACCAGCGGGGGGACAGCCTACGGCTACACCTTC
NA,TRBJ2-2,NA,TRBV19,CATTGITGELFF,TGTGCCACTACAGGGATCACCGGGGAGCTGTTTTTT
few,TRBJ2-1,NA,TRBV5-1,CASSLAAGSPSYNEQFF,TGCGCCAGCAGCTTGGCGGCGGGTAGCCCTTCCTACAATGAGCAGTTCTTC
few,TRBJ1-5,NA,TRBV14,CASSQNYNQPQHF,TGTGCCAGCAGCCAGAACTACAATCAGCCCCAGCATTTT
few,TRBJ2-3,NA,TRBV7-2,CASKSSWGDTQYF,TGTGCCAGCAAGAGCTCCTGGGGCGATACGCAGTATTTT
NA,TRBJ2-5,NA,TRBV30,CAWSAQGREETQYF,TGTGCCTGGAGTGCCCAGGGCAGGGAAGAGACCCAGTACTTC
few,TRBJ1-5,NA,TRBV29-1,CSVGGVDQPQHF,TGCAGCGTTGGGGGGGTAGATCAGCCCCAGCATTTT
few,TRBJ2-2,TRBD1,TRBV4-1,CASSQEGTGNTGELFF,TGCGCCAGCAGCCAAGAAGGGACAGGGAACACCGGGGAGCTGTTTTTT
NA,TRBJ1-5,NA,TRBV5-6,CASSVGEQPQHF,TGTGCCAGCAGTGTCGGGGAACAGCCCCAGCATTTT
few,TRBJ2-7,TRBD1,TRBV2,CATENPTGISYEQYF,TGTGCCACCGAGAACCCGACAGGGATCTCCTACGAGCAGTACTTC
few,TRBJ2-7,NA,TRBV28,CASSPPDWTYEQYF,TGTGCCAGCAGTCCCCCCGACTGGACCTACGAGCAGTACTTC
NA,TRBJ2-3,TRBD2,TRBV7-9,CASSPSGGTDTQYF,TGTGCCAGCAGCCCTAGCGGGGGCACAGATACGCAGTATTTT
few,TRBJ1-4,TRBD1,TRBV7-9,CASSLRQGDEKLFF,TGTGCCAGCAGCTTGAGACAGGGGGATGAAAAACTGTTTTTT
few,TRBJ2-7,NA,TRBV10-3,CASRQDSYEQYF,TGTGCCAGCCGACAGGACTCCTACGAGCAGTACTTC
NA,TRBJ2-3,TRBD2,TRBV7-3,CASSLGLAGEDTQYF,TGTGCCAGCAGCTTAGGTCTAGCGGGAGAGGATACGCAGTATTTT
NA,TRBJ2-7,TRBD2,TRBV28,CASSTPRLAGPYEQYF,TGTGCCAGCAGTACCCCTCGACTAGCGGGGCCCTACGAGCAGTACTTC
few,TRBJ1-1,NA,TRBV30,CAWGETAFF,TGTGCCTGGGGAGAGACAGCTTTCTTT
NA,TRBJ2-3,NA,TRBV27,CASSLSEADTQYF,TGTGCCAGCAGTTTATCGGAGGCAGATACGCAGTATTTT
NA,TRBJ1-2,NA,TRBV7-2,CASSRGSSYGYTF,TGTGCCAGCAGCCGGGGATCTTCCTATGGCTACACCTTC
few,TRBJ2-7,TRBD1,TRBV29-1,CSFRDRAYEQYF,TGCAGCTTCCGGGACAGGGCCTACGAGCAGTACTTC
NA,TRBJ2-1,NA,TRBV5-1,CASSLAGDQSYNEQFF,TGCGCCAGCAGCTTGGCCGGAGATCAATCCTACAATGAGCAGTTCTTC
NA,TRBJ2-2,NA,TRBV2,CASSEGTANTGELFF,TGTGCCAGCAGTGAAGGGACAGCGAACACCGGGGAGCTGTTTTTT
few,TRBJ2-1,NA,TRBV9,CASSVGQVNNEQFF,TGTGCCAGCAGCGTAGGGCAGGTTAACAATGAGCAGTTCTTC
NA,TRBJ2-5,TRBD2,TRBV10-3,CAISEGLAGDQETQYF,TGTGCCATCAGTGAAGGGCTAGCGGGGGACCAAGAGACCCAGTACTTC
NA,TRBJ1-4,TRBD1,TRBV30,CAWTRQGNEKLFF,TGTGCCTGGACCAGACAGGGGAATGAAAAACTGTTTTTT
NA,TRBJ1-1,TRBD1,TRBV29-1,CSDFVSGGTEAFF,TGCAGCGATTTCGTATCAGGGGGCACTGAAGCTTTCTTT
NA,TRBJ1-2,NA,TRBV28,CATSEGWGNYGYTF,TGTGCCACCAGCGAGGGATGGGGAAACTATGGCTACACCTTC
NA,TRBJ2-7,TRBD2,TRBV5-4,CASSKTSGRDEQYF,TGTGCCAGCAGCAAGACTAGCGGGAGAGACGAGCAGTACTTC
NA,TRBJ2-4,NA,TRBV7-9,CASSLGPGEAKNIQYF,TGTGCCAGCAGCTTAGGTCCAGGGGAAGCCAAAAACATTCAGTACTTC
NA,TRBJ1-3,NA,TRBV28,CASRLLRTTGSGNTIYF,TGTGCCAGCAGACTGCTTCGGACAACTGGCTCTGGAAACACCATATATTTT
once,TRBJ2-1,NA,TRBV6-4,CASSDSKRGSYNEQFF,TGTGCCAGCAGTGACTCGAAACGGGGGTCCTACAATGAGCAGTTCTTC
NA,TRBJ1-5,TRBD1,TRBV30,CAWRTQGGNQPQHF,TGTGCCTGGAGGACTCAGGGGGGCAATCAGCCCCAGCATTTT
few,TRBJ1-2,NA,TRBV18,CASSPMAAANYGYTF,TGTGCCAGCTCACCAATGGCGGCCGCTAACTATGGCTACACCTTC
few,TRBJ2-3,TRBD2,TRBV25-1,CASSWGREGNQYF,TGTGCCAGCAGTTGGGGCAGGGAGGGAAATCAGTATTTT